The following is a TCR beta chain sequence with its context. The entry originates in a study of blood T cell repertoires in COVID-19. About the study: Whether acute or convalescent, the COVID-19 samples came from the United States, Italy and Spain. PBMCs, B-cell-depleted T cells, or T cells provided the cDNA or gDNA that made up the material.

Original processing notes: Counts of nucleated cells, estimated from reference gene primer amplification, were obtained. The table came from immunoSEQ multiplex PCR; TCRdb's copy has only in-frame clones and leaves some out. The V and J calls and clone size were taken over from that table, and D and trimming were inferred from the DNA. The table shows around 320,000 clones, with roughly 86% occurring only once. The germline gives CDR1 MRHNA, CDR2 SNTAGT. The V and J ends lost 4 bases and 0 bases respectively, with 13 bases between them. The CDR3 length is 16 residues. One Seattle source followed patients from active infection through their disease course.

The chain employs TRBV6-4 and TRBJ2-1, with D possibly matching TRBD2 (7 bases). The receptor was isolated from a woman aged 25 to 39 with COVID-19, enrolled during active disease. The material sequenced was peripheral blood. CDR3 protein: CASSAGLGGSYNEQFF. The CDR3 nucleotides are TGTGCCAGCAGTGCCGGACTAGGGGGCTCCTACAATGAGCAGTTCTTC.